Listed below are T cell receptor beta chains from one sample, sequenced in a study of cytomegalovirus exposure and HLA in healthy donors. Clones were read by immunoSEQ multiplex PCR, and TCRdb kept only the in-frame ones, dropping some. The sample includes about 140,000 clones, about 74% of them seen just once. The specimen was PBMCs. The receptors here all came from a male donor in good health and CMV-seronegative. Both conserved end residues are part of each CDR3. The order of the fields is V gene, D gene, CDR3 length, clone size, J gene, CDR3 DNA, CDR3 protein. A D gene is named only where the DNA matches it firmly. Expanded clones get a size class; other rows say once, few or many, or leave the size out.

TRBV6-6,-,15,-,TRBJ2-7,TGTGCCAGCACTTACTCACCAGGGAAAGCCTACGAGCAGTACTTC,CASTYSPGKAYEQYF
TRBV30,TRBD2,15,few,TRBJ2-1,TGTGCCTGGACTAGCGGGAGGACCCCCTACAATGAGCAGTTCTTC,CAWTSGRTPYNEQFF
TRBV7-9,TRBD1,16,-,TRBJ1-6,TGTGCCAGCAGCGAGACGACAGGGGCCTATAATTCACCCCTCCACTTT,CASSETTGAYNSPLHF
TRBV9,-,14,-,TRBJ1-2,TGTGCCAGCAGCGTATCGGAGGGGCCCTATGGCTACACCTTC,CASSVSEGPYGYTF
TRBV5-1,TRBD1,15,-,TRBJ1-1,TGCGCCAGCAGCTTGGTTGAGGGGGCTGGCACTGAAGCTTTCTTT,CASSLVEGAGTEAFF
TRBV6-6,TRBD1,16,few,TRBJ1-5,TGTGCCAGCAGCTCGGGACAGGGGGCAAGCAATCAGCCCCAGCATTTT,CASSSGQGASNQPQHF
TRBV6-6,-,14,-,TRBJ1-1,TGTGCCAGCAGAAAAGTTTCCAGGAACACTGAAGCTTTCTTT,CASRKVSRNTEAFF
TRBV5-5,-,13,-,TRBJ2-7,TGTGCCAGCAGCGGGGACACCCGCCGGGAGCAGTACTTC,CASSGDTRREQYF
TRBV5-1,TRBD1,13,once,TRBJ2-1,TGCGCCAGCAGCGTTACAGGGGTTAATGAGCAGTTCTTC,CASSVTGVNEQFF
TRBV28,-,12,-,TRBJ2-7,TGTGCCAGCAGCCTCAGGGTTCGCGAGCAGTACTTC,CASSLRVREQYF
TRBV6-1,-,12,-,TRBJ1-5,TGTGCCACGGGTCCTCAGTTGCAGCCCCAGCATTTT,CATGPQLQPQHF
TRBV20-1,-,11,-,TRBJ2-1,TGCAGTGCGGCGGGGGCAAATGAGCAGTTCTTC,CSAAGANEQFF
TRBV18,-,14,-,TRBJ2-7,TGTGCCAGCTCCGGACCCCTCGGGACCTACGAGCAGTACTTC,CASSGPLGTYEQYF
TRBV5-4,-,13,-,TRBJ2-7,TGTGCCAGCAGCTTGGACAGAACCTACGAGCAGTACTTC,CASSLDRTYEQYF
TRBV18,TRBD1,18,-,TRBJ2-2,TGTGCCAGCTCGCGGACCGGGACAGGGGGCACGAACACCGGGGAGCTGTTTTTT,CASSRTGTGGTNTGELFF
TRBV6-6,-,13,-,TRBJ1-5,TGTGCCAGCAGTTACTCGGGGGGAGAGCCCCAGCATTTT,CASSYSGGEPQHF
TRBV7-2,-,13,-,TRBJ2-3,TGTGCCAGCACCCTCTGGGGGGCAGATACGCAGTATTTT,CASTLWGADTQYF
TRBV2,-,15,-,TRBJ2-3,TGTGCCAGCAGCCCACGACTAGGGGGCACAGATACGCAGTATTTT,CASSPRLGGTDTQYF
TRBV6-6,-,12,-,TRBJ2-1,TGTGCCAGCCTACACGCGGGGAATGAGCAGTTCTTC,CASLHAGNEQFF
TRBV5-1,-,15,-,TRBJ2-7,TGTGCCAGCACGCAAGCACTGACAGGCCAAGACGAGCAGTACTTC,CASTQALTGQDEQYF
TRBV27,-,13,-,TRBJ1-4,TGTGCCAGCAGGGAGACCTCGGCTCTCCGGCTGTTTTTT,CASRETSALRLFF
TRBV9,TRBD2,18,few,TRBJ2-3,TGTGCCAGCAGCGTAGAAGTAGCGGGACCCCTTAGCACAGATACGCAGTATTTT,CASSVEVAGPLSTDTQYF
TRBV25-1,TRBD2,14,-,TRBJ2-1,TGTGCCAGCAGTGTGACAAGGACTAGCGGCGAGCAGTTCTTC,CASSVTRTSGEQFF
TRBV5-1,-,15,-,TRBJ1-2,TGCGCCAGCAGCTTGGCGGGCTCAGGGAACTATGGCTACACCTTC,CASSLAGSGNYGYTF
TRBV6-5,-,14,-,TRBJ1-1,TGTGCCAGCAGTTACTCGGGAGGGAACACTGAAGCTTTCTTT,CASSYSGGNTEAFF
TRBV5-6,TRBD1,16,-,TRBJ2-3,TGTGCCAGCAGCATAGTCGCGGCCGGAATTCAGGGGGCGCAGTATTTT,CASSIVAAGIQGAQYF